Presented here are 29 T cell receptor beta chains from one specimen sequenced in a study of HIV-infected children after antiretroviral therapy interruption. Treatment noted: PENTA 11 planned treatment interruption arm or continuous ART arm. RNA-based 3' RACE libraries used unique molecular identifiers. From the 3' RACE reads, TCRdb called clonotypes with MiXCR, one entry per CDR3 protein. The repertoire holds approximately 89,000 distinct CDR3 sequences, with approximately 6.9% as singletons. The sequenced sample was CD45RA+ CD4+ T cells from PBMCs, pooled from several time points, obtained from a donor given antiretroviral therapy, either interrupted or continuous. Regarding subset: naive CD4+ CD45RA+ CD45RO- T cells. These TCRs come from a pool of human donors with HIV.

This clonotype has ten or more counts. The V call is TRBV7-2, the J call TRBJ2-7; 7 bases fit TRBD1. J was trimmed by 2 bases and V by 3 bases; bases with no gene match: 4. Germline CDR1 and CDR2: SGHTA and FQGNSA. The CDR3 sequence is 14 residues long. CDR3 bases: TGTGCCAGCAGCTTTCGGGACAGTGCCTACGAGCAGTACTTC. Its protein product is CASSFRDSAYEQYF.

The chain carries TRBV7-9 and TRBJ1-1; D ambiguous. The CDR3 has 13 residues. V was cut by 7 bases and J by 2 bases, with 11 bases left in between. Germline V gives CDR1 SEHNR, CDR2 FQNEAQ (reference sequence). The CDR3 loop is CASKQEGNTEAFF. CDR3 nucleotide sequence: TGTGCCAGCAAACAAGAAGGAAACACTGAAGCTTTCTTT. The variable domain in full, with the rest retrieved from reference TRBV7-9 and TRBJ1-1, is DTGVSQNPRHKITKRGQNVTFRCDPISEHNRLYWYRQTLGQGPEFLTYFQNEAQLEKSRLLSDRFSAERPKGSFSTLEIQRTEQGDSAMYLCASKQEGNTEAFFGQGTRLTVV.

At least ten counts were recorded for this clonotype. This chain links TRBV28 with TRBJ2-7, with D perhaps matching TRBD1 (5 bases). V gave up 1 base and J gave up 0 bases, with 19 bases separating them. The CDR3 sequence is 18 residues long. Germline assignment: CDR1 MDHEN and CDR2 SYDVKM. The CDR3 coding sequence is TGTGCCAGCAGTTTATCCCCCCTGACAGCCGTAAGCTCCTACGAGCAGTACTTC. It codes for CASSLSPLTAVSSYEQYF.

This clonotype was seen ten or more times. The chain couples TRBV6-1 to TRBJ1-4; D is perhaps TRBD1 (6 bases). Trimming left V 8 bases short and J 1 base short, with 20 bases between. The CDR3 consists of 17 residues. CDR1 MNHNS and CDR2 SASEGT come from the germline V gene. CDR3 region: CASLYRVVGGTNEKLFF. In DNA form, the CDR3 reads TGTGCCAGCCTCTACAGGGTAGTCGGCGGAACTAATGAAAAACTGTTTTTT.

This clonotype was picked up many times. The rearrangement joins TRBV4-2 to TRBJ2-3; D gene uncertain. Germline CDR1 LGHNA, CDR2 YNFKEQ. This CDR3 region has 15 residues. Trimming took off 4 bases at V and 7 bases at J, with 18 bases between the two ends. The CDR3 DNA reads TGTGCCAGCAGCCTCCGAGGACCCTTCACGAATACGCAGTATTTT. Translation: CASSLRGPFTNTQYF.

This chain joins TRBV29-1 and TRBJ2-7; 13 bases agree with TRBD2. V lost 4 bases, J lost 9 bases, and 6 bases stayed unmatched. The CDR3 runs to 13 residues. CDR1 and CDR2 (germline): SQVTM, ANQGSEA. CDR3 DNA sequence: TGCAGCGTTGCCGGACTAGCGGGAGTCGCGCAGTACTTC. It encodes CSVAGLAGVAQYF.

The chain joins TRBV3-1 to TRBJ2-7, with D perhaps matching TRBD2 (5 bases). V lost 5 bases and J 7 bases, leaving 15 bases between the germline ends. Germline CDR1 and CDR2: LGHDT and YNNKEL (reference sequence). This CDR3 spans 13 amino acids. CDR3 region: CASSSIITGEQYF. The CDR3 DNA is TGTGCCAGCAGCTCGATTATTACGGGAGAGCAGTACTTC.

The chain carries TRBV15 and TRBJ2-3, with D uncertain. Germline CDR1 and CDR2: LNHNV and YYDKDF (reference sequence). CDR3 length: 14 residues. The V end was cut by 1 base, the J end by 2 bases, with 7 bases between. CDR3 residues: CATSRGFTTDTQYF. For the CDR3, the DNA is TGTGCCACCAGCAGAGGGTTTACCACAGATACGCAGTATTTT.

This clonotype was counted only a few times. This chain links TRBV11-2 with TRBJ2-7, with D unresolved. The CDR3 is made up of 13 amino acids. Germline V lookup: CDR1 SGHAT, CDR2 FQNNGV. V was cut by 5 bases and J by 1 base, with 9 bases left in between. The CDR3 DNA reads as TGTGCCAGCAGCGTTTCTAGATCCTACGAGCAGTACTTC. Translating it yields CASSVSRSYEQYF.

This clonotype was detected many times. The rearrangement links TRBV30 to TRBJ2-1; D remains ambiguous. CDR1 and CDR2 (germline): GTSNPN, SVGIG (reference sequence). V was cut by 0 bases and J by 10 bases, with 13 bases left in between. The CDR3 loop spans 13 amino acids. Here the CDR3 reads CAWSVLGRREQFF. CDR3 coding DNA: TGTGCCTGGAGTGTACTGGGCCGCCGGGAGCAGTTCTTC.

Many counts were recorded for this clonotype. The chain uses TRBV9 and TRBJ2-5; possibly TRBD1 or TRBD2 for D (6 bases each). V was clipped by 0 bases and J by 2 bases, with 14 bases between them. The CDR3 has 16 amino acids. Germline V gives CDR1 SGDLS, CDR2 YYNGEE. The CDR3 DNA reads TGTGCCAGCAGCGTAGGAGGGGGACTTCCACAAGAGACCCAGTACTTC. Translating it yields CASSVGGGLPQETQYF.

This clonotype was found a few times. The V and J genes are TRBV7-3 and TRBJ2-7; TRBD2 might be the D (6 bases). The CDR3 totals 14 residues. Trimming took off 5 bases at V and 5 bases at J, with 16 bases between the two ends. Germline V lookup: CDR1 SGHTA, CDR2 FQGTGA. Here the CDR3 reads CASSDSPGVHEQYF. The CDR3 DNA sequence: TGTGCCAGCAGCGATAGCCCGGGGGTCCACGAGCAGTACTTC.

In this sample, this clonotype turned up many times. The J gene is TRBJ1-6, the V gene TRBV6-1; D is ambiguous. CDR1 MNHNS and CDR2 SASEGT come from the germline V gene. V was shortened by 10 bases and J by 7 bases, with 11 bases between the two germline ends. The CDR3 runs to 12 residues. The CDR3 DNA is TGTGCCACCCGTAACCTCAATTCACCCCTCCACTTT. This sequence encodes CATRNLNSPLHF.

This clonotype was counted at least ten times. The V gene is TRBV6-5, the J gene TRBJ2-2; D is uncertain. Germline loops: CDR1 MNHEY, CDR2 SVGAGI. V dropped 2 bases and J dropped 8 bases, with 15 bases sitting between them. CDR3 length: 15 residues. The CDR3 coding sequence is TGTGCCAGCAGTTACCTTCCCCTGTCTCCGGGGGAGCTGTTTTTT. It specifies CASSYLPLSPGELFF.

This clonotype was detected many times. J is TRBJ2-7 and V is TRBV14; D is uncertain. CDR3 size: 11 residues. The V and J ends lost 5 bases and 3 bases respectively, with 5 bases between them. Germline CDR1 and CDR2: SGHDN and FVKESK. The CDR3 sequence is CASSYLYEQYF. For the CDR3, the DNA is TGTGCCAGCAGCTACCTCTACGAGCAGTACTTC.

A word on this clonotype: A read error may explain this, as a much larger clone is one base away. DNA of the CDR3: TGTGCCAGCAGCCAATCCGGGGGTTCGGGAACTGAAGCTTACTTT. Translated: CASSQSGGSGTEAYF. The J gene is TRBJ1-1, the V gene TRBV3-1; the D gene is possibly TRBD1 (5 bases). This CDR3 contains 15 residues. Germline CDR1 is LGHDT and CDR2 is YNNKEL (reference sequence). The entire variable domain, with the rest obtained from reference TRBV3-1 and TRBJ1-1, is as follows: DTAVSQTPKYLVTQMGNDKSIKCEQNLGHDTMYWYKQDSKKFLKIMFSYNNKELIINETVPNRFSPKSPDKAHLNLHINSLELGDSAVYFCASSQSGGSGTEAYFGQGTRLTVV.

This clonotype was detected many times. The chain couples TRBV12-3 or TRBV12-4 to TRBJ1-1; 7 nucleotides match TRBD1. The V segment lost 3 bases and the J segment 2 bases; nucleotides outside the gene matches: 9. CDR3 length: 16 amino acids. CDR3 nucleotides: TGTGCCAGCAGTTTTATGACAGGGCGGCTCAACACTGAAGCTTTCTTT. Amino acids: CASSFMTGRLNTEAFF.

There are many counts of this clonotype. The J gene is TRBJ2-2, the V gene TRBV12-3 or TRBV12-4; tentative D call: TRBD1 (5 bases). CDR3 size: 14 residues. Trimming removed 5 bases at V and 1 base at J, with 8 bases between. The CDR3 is CASSLGQNTGELFF. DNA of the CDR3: TGTGCCAGCAGTCTCGGACAGAACACCGGGGAGCTGTTTTTT.

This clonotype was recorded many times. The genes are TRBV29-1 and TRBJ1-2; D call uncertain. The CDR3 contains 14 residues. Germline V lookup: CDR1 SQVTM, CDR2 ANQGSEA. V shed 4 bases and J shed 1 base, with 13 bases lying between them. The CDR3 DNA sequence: TGCAGCGTTGTCCCCGTGAACCTTAACTATGGCTACACCTTC. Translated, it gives CSVVPVNLNYGYTF.

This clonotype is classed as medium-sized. The CDR3 sequence: CATVAESYEQYF. Here the CDR3 DNA reads TGCGCCACCGTAGCAGAAAGCTACGAGCAGTACTTC. The chain carries TRBV23-1 and TRBJ2-7; D unresolved. TRBV23-1 is an ORF, and what it does is uncertain. This CDR3 is 12 amino acids long. V lost 10 bases and J lost 3, with 13 bases in between.

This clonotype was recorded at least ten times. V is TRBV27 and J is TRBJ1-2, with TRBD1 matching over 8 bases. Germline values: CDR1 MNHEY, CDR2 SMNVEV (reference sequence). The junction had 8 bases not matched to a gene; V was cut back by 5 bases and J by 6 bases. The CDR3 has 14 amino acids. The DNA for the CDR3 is TGTGCCAGCAGTGTAGAGACAGGGGCGAATGGCTACACCTTC. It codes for CASSVETGANGYTF.

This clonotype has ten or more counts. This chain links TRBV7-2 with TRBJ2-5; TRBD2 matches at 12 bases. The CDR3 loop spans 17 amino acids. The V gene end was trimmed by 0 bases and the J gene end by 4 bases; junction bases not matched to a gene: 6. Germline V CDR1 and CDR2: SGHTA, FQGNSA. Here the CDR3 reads CASSLAGLAGHTETQYF. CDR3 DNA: TGTGCCAGCAGCTTAGCTGGACTAGCGGGGCATACAGAGACCCAGTACTTC.

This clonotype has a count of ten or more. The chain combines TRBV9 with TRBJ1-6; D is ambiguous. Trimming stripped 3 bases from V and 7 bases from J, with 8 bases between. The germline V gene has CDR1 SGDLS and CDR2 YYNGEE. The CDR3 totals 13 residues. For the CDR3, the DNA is TGTGCCAGCAGCGCCCGGGAGAATTCACCCCTCCACTTT. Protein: CASSARENSPLHF.

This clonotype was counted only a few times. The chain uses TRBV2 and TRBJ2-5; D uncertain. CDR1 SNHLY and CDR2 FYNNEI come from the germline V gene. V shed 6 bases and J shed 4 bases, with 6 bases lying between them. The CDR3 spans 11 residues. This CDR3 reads CASRMGETQYF. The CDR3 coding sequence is TGTGCCAGCAGAATGGGAGAGACCCAGTACTTC.

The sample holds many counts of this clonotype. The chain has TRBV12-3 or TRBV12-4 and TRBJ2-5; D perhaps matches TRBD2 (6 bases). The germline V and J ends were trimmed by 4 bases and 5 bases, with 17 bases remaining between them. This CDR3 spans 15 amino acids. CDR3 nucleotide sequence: TGTGCCAGCAGTTCGGGTACGCGGGATACGGAGACCCAGTACTTC. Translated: CASSSGTRDTETQYF.

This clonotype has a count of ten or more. The CDR3 here is CASSPRSPSLDPAQYF. As DNA, the CDR3 is TGTGCCAGCAGCCCACGGAGTCCTAGTCTCGACCCGGCGCAGTATTTT. The chain carries TRBV3-1 and TRBJ2-3; D call uncertain. The CDR3 covers 16 residues. Germline CDR1 is LGHDT and CDR2 is YNNKEL (reference sequence). V gave up 4 bases and J gave up 10 bases, with 24 bases separating them.

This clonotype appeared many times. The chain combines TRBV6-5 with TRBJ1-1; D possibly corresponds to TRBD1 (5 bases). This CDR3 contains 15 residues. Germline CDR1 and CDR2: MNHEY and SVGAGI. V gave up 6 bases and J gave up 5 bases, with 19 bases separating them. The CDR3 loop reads CASRQTFPGGTEAFF. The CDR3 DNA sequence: TGTGCCAGCAGACAGACTTTCCCTGGGGGGACTGAAGCTTTCTTT.

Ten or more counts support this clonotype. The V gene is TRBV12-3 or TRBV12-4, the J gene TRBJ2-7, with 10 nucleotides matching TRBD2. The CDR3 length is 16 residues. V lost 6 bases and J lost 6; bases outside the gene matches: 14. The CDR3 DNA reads TGTGCCAGCAGCCCGCCCGGATCTAGCGGGAGAGTCGAGCAGTACTTC. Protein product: CASSPPGSSGRVEQYF.

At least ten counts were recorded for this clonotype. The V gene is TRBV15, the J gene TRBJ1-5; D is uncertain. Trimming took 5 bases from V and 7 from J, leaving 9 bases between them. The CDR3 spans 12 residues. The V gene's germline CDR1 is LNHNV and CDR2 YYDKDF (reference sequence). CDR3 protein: CATSSGYQPQHF. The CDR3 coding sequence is TGTGCCACCAGCTCGGGTTACCAGCCCCAGCATTTT.